The present TCR beta chain was sequenced within a study of human T cells and chemical hapten exposure (dated by TCRdb to about 2021). At the level of the whole study: For sensitization, 2% DPC in acetone was applied to a 2 cm by 2 cm area of upper inner arm skin. Patients additionally received weekly therapeutic DPC doses to the scalp throughout the approximately 24-week study period. The libraries were sequenced as a pool, and the TCR yield per sample differed mostly because of small variations in library volumes within the pool. Blood was sampled from patients pre-sensitization (week 0) and at 2, 6 and about 24 weeks after DPC sensitization. The study tracked peripheral blood TCR repertoire changes in vivo during primary and secondary sensitization to the hapten diphenylcyclopropenone (DPC) in alopecia patients. Patch tests used Finn chambers with 0.01% DPC on the upper back, scored after 6 days by International Contact Dermatitis Research Group standards. Twenty-nine alopecia patients provided blood for TCR sequencing at one to four time points (pre-sensitization, 2, 6 and 24 weeks). Most of the patients in the cohort were female, and the cohort covered alopecia areata with under or over 50% scalp involvement, alopecia totalis and alopecia universalis.

Findings and caveats that apply to the study as a whole: Alopecia, a presumed autoimmune disease, was present in all patients, so the immune response of the patients might differ from that of healthy individuals. DPC sensitization did not change the number of TCRs with a frequency above 1 in 1000, and there was no evidence of changes in global repertoire structure. Patch test score correlated positively with the number of PT1 expanded TCRs, reaching significance at thresholds 8, 16 and 32 but not at 4. Significantly more large CDR3 similarity clusters were formed by expanded TCRs than by pre-sensitization or healthy control sets, consistent with antigen-driven responses. Repeated subsampling changed both the strength of the expansion versus patch-test correlation and the threshold at which the correlation became significant.

In the paper's terms, the time point label means: patch test 1, 2 weeks after DPC sensitization. The treatment or condition label corresponds to: therapeutic diphenylcyclopropenone sensitization with weekly scalp DPC. At every patch-test visit, the blood draw took place before the patch test was put on. Patients were eligible if aged 18 to 70, diagnosed with alopecia and judged suitable for DPC therapy, and pregnant patients were excluded. Total RNA was isolated from unfractionated whole blood collected in Tempus Blood RNA tubes. The library was built by means of RACE. Sequenced on a NextSeq 500. Library preparation attached unique molecular identifiers to individual cDNA molecules for quantitative, reproducible TCR counting. Each blood RNA sample was used to sequence both TCR alpha and TCR beta chains. Under the source paper's analysis protocol: The median number of TCRs per sample was 95,638, ranging from roughly 20,000 to 700,000. The Decombinator software suite was used to annotate V, J and CDR3 in the TCR reads. Every sample was subsampled to the same number of TCRs (28,000) for the PS versus PT1 abundance plots. TCRs were defined as expanded if absent before sensitization and observed at least eight times at the 2-week time point. TCRdb handled the public reads itself, with Q25 trimming in fastp and clone calling in MiXCR, and kept productive beta chains. Each CDR3 protein appears once, grouped with its most common genes and DNA. TCRdb's processing, not the authors' own work, is the source of the V and J calls. The sample table records approximately 82,000 distinct CDR3 sequences; 12% of these occur just once. The ten most abundant clones make up around 3.2% of the sample.

Taken from cysteine to phenylalanine, the CDR3 has 17 residues. The kept DNA is CDR3 alone, 51 bases in frame from the first base. CDR1 and CDR2, per the germline V gene, are SNHLY and FYNNEI. After removal of 6 bases from V and 3 bases from J, the junction retains 12 bases not matched to a gene. Notes on this clonotype: Its antigen specificity is not known. No much larger clone exists at a distance of one base, and base qualities are not known.

The chain is encoded by TRBV2 joined to TRBJ2-5; 11 of the junction bases match TRBD1. This receptor was identified in a woman aged 60 to 75 with alopecia areata. Some clones in this sample may be carry-over from other donors' samples. Sample: whole blood, taken in connection with sensitization to the hapten diphenylcyclopropenone (DPC). The base sequence is TGTGCCAGCAGCCGAGGGACAGGGGGTGTTAGGGAAGAGACCCAGTACTTC. It specifies CASSRGTGGVREETQYF.